These 21 T cell receptor beta chains were sequenced from one sample in a study of T-cell reconstitution after alpha-beta-depleted transplantation in children (dated by TCRdb to 2016 to 2017). The library was built by means of PCR. The sequencer listed for this sample is Illumina HiSeq 2500. TCR libraries were prepared with molecular barcoding, using unique molecular identifiers to normalize TCRbeta repertoire quantification. TCRdb handled the public reads itself, with Q25 trimming in fastp and clone calling in MiXCR, and kept productive beta chains. Rows with one shared CDR3 protein collapse into an entry with the most common genes and DNA. The sample contains fewer than 250,000 distinct CDR3 sequences, roughly 18% of them found a single time. The top ten clones comprise 35% to 50% of the sample. In the paper's terms, the treatment or condition label means: allogeneic hematopoietic cell transplantation with graft depleted of TCRalphabeta T cells and CD19 B cells.

The input for sequencing was PBMCs, mostly from graft donor cells, taken 360 days after TCRalphabeta/CD19-depleted stem cell transplant. Receptor source: a male patient aged 2-10 years who had a stem cell transplant for acute lymphoblastic leukemia, so the T cells may come from the graft donor.

This clonotype showed up many times. The chain couples TRBV29-1 to TRBJ1-2; possible D gene TRBD1, 6 bases. Trimming stripped 1 base from V and 3 bases from J, with 12 bases between. Germline CDR1 and CDR2: SQVTM and ANQGSEA. The CDR3 extends over 14 amino acids. CDR3 in amino acids: CSVEAGGWDYGYTF. The CDR3 DNA is TGCAGCGTTGAAGCTGGGGGCTGGGACTATGGCTACACCTTC.

This clonotype appeared a few times. The chain employs TRBV20-1 and TRBJ2-1, with 8 positions matching TRBD2. CDR3 length: 14 amino acids. Looked up from germline, CDR1 is DFQATT and CDR2 is SNEGSKA (reference sequence). Trimming cost V 3 bases and J 6 bases; bases outside gene matches: 7. This chain's CDR3 is CSASLIAGFNEQFF. The CDR3 bases are TGCAGTGCTAGCCTCATAGCGGGATTCAATGAGCAGTTCTTC.

The V gene is TRBV5-5, the J gene TRBJ1-3, with a tentative D call TRBD1 (5 bases). Germline CDR1 SGHKS, CDR2 YYEKEE (reference sequence). This CDR3 spans 13 amino acids. V was clipped by 1 base and J by 7 bases, with 9 bases between them. The CDR3 bases are TGTGCCAGCAGCTTGCAGGGCAGGAACACCATATATTTT. Translation: CASSLQGRNTIYF.

In its sample, this clonotype was seen many times. The CDR3 here is CASSLRDRGLDTQYF. CDR3 coding DNA: TGTGCCAGCAGCCTGCGGGACAGGGGATTAGATACGCAGTATTTT. V gene TRBV7-2 combines with J gene TRBJ2-3; TRBD1 matches 10 bases. This CDR3 has 15 amino acids. The germline V gene encodes CDR1 SGHTA and CDR2 FQGNSA. The J segment lost 5 bases and the V segment lost 5 bases, leaving 7 bases of the junction unmatched. Based on the CDR3 plus reference TRBV7-2 and TRBJ2-3, the full variable domain is GAGVSQSPSNKVTEKGKDVELRCDPISGHTALYWYRQSLGQGLEFLIYFQGNSAPDKSGLPSDRFSAERTGGSVSTLTIQRTQQEDSAVYLCASSLRDRGLDTQYFGPGTRLTVL.

This chain uses TRBV11-1 with TRBJ2-3; TRBD2 aligns across 10 bases. The CDR3 runs 18 residues. Germline V gives CDR1 SGHAT, CDR2 FQDESV (reference sequence). V lost 4 bases and J lost 4; bases outside the gene matches: 14. CDR3 protein: CASSSTGRSGGGADTQYF. The CDR3 DNA sequence: TGTGCCAGCAGCTCAACGGGCAGGAGCGGGGGGGGCGCAGATACGCAGTATTTT.

This clonotype was seen only a few times. J is TRBJ2-2 and V is TRBV11-2, with 7 bases identical to TRBD2. Germline assignment: CDR1 SGHAT and CDR2 FQNNGV. The CDR3 covers 18 residues. After removal of 4 bases from V and 2 bases from J, the junction contained 13 bases not matched to a gene. CDR3 in amino acids: CASSSHPYRDYNTGELFF. CDR3 sequence (DNA): TGTGCCAGCAGCTCCCACCCGTACCGGGACTATAACACCGGGGAGCTGTTTTTT. Combining the CDR3 with reference TRBV11-2 and TRBJ2-2 gives the whole variable domain EAGVAQSPRYKIIEKRQSVAFWCNPISGHATLYWYQQILGQGPKLLIQFQNNGVVDDSQLPKDRFSAERLKGVDSTLKIQPAKLEDSAVYLCASSSHPYRDYNTGELFFGEGSRLTVL.

J is TRBJ2-7 and V is TRBV7-2; 9 bases match TRBD1. This CDR3 comprises 13 residues. J was trimmed by 7 bases and V by 1 base; bases with no gene match: 2. Germline values: CDR1 SGHTA, CDR2 FQGNSA. CDR3 in amino acids: CASSLGQGGEQYF. The DNA of the CDR3 is TGTGCCAGCAGCTTAGGACAGGGGGGGGAGCAGTACTTC.

This clonotype appeared a few times. The chain is built from TRBV7-8 and TRBJ1-2, with no clear D. Germline CDR1 and CDR2: SGHVS and FQNEAQ. The CDR3 is made up of 13 amino acids. V gave up 2 bases and J gave up 8 bases, with 12 bases separating them. The CDR3 nucleotides read TGTGCCAGCAGCTTATCCTACAGTAGCGGCTACACCTTC. It translates to CASSLSYSSGYTF.

The table lists this clonotype with a few counts. The chain couples TRBV5-6 to TRBJ2-3; the D gene could be TRBD1 or TRBD2 (6 bases each). With 1 base removed from V and 5 bases from J, the gap between germline ends came to 11 bases. Per germline, CDR1 SGHDT and CDR2 YYEEEE. The CDR3 sequence is 14 residues long. The CDR3 nucleotides read TGTGCCAGCAGCTTGTCGGGGGCCGGAGATACGCAGTATTTT. Translated, it gives CASSLSGAGDTQYF.

Here the CDR3 reads CASSYWGQRGKNEQYF. The CDR3 DNA sequence: TGTGCCAGCAGTTACTGGGGTCAGAGGGGAAAGAACGAGCAGTACTTC. The chain recombines TRBV6-5 with TRBJ2-7; TRBD1 or TRBD2 may be the D gene (5 bases each). The CDR3 has 16 residues. Germline V lookup: CDR1 MNHEY, CDR2 SVGAGI. Deletions cut 1 base from V and 5 bases from J, with 18 bases between.

V and J are TRBV29-1 and TRBJ2-5, with 7 positions matching TRBD2. The V segment lost 4 bases and the J segment 4 bases; nucleotides outside the gene matches: 3. Germline values: CDR1 SQVTM, CDR2 ANQGSEA. The CDR3 runs to 12 residues. This chain's CDR3 is CSVGLAVETQYF. In DNA, the CDR3 is TGCAGCGTTGGCCTAGCGGTAGAGACCCAGTACTTC.

In this sample, this clonotype turned up a few times. V is TRBV15 and J is TRBJ1-2; D remains unclear. CDR3 size: 15 residues. V was cut by 0 bases and J by 6 bases, with 14 bases left in between. The germline gives CDR1 LNHNV, CDR2 YYDKDF (reference sequence). CDR3: CATSRDRQMVHGYTF. In DNA, the CDR3 is TGTGCCACCAGCAGAGATCGTCAAATGGTGCATGGCTACACCTTC.

This clonotype showed up just a few times. V is TRBV7-2 and J is TRBJ2-7; the D gene is possibly TRBD1 (6 bases). This CDR3 has 14 residues. Trimming removed 5 bases at V and 1 base at J, with 12 bases between. Germline CDR1 is SGHTA and CDR2 is FQGNSA. The CDR3 here is CASSKQTGSYEQYF. In DNA, the CDR3 is TGTGCCAGCAGCAAACAGACAGGTTCCTACGAGCAGTACTTC. Variable domain in full (rest from reference TRBV7-2 and TRBJ2-7): GAGVSQSPSNKVTEKGKDVELRCDPISGHTALYWYRQSLGQGLEFLIYFQGNSAPDKSGLPSDRFSAERTGGSVSTLTIQRTQQEDSAVYLCASSKQTGSYEQYFGPGTRLTVT.

This clonotype was counted a few times. The rearrangement links TRBV9 to TRBJ2-1, with 10 bases lining up with TRBD2. The V segment lost 0 bases and the J segment 8 bases; nucleotides outside the gene matches: 5. The CDR3 totals 15 residues. Per the germline V gene, CDR1 is SGDLS and CDR2 is YYNGEE. CDR3 amino acids: CASSVGVAGGYEQFF. The DNA for the CDR3 is TGTGCCAGCAGCGTAGGGGTAGCGGGAGGTTATGAGCAGTTCTTC.

The table lists this clonotype with a few counts. This chain uses TRBV18 with TRBJ2-5; D is unclear. CDR1 and CDR2 from the germline V gene are KGHSH and LQKENI. V dropped 0 bases and J dropped 5 bases, with 4 bases sitting between them. The CDR3 is 12 amino acids. In DNA, the CDR3 is TGTGCCAGCTCACCACCGGGCGAGACCCAGTACTTC. Translation gives CASSPPGETQYF.

This sequence joins TRBV30 and TRBJ2-1; D is perhaps TRBD2 (5 bases). Germline V CDR1 and CDR2: GTSNPN, SVGIG (reference sequence). V was cut by 0 bases and J by 2 bases, with 5 bases left in between. This CDR3 contains 13 residues. The CDR3 is CAWSVGAYNEQFF. DNA for the CDR3: TGTGCCTGGAGTGTCGGGGCCTACAATGAGCAGTTCTTC.

This chain links TRBV12-5 with TRBJ2-7; tentatively, D is TRBD1 or TRBD2 (5 bases each). Germline lookup yields CDR1 LGHNT and CDR2 FRNRAP. The V and J ends lost 6 bases and 4 bases respectively, with 22 bases between them. CDR3 length: 16 residues. CDR3 sequence reads: CASGLPLRDGRYEQYF. CDR3 nucleotide sequence: TGTGCTAGTGGCCTCCCTCTCCGGGACGGTAGGTACGAGCAGTACTTC.

The V gene is TRBV29-1, the J gene TRBJ1-1; tentative D call: TRBD1 (6 bases). The CDR3 sequence is 12 residues long. Germline V gene data show CDR1 as SQVTM and CDR2 as ANQGSEA. V shed 2 bases and J shed 12 bases, with 16 bases lying between them. CDR3 sequence: CSVEPRAGVTFF. The CDR3 DNA follows: TGCAGCGTTGAACCGAGGGCAGGGGTAACTTTCTTT.

A few counts support this clonotype. This sequence joins TRBV2 and TRBJ2-7; no firm D call. The CDR3 is 12 amino acids. V was trimmed by 8 bases and J by 2 bases, leaving 10 bases between them. The germline CDR1 and CDR2 sequences are SNHLY and FYNNEI. As DNA, the CDR3 is TGTGCCAGCCTTGGGCAGACCTACGAGCAGTACTTC. Translating it yields CASLGQTYEQYF.

The rearrangement uses TRBV5-1 and TRBJ1-2; the match to TRBD1 covers 7 bases. CDR3 length: 15 residues. Germline CDR1 and CDR2: SGHRS and YFSETQ. V dropped 2 bases and J dropped 3; count of bases not matched to a gene: 7. The CDR3 sequence: CASSFSTGSYYGYTF. CDR3 nucleotide sequence: TGCGCCAGCAGCTTTTCGACAGGGTCATACTATGGCTACACCTTC. Full variable domain (rest looked up from reference TRBV5-1 and TRBJ1-2): KAGVTQTPRYLIKTRGQQVTLSCSPISGHRSVSWYQQTPGQGLQFLFEYFSETQRNKGNFPGRFSGRQFSNSRSEMNVSTLELGDSALYLCASSFSTGSYYGYTFGSGTRLTVV.

This clonotype was counted many times. V and J are TRBV27 and TRBJ2-1; either TRBD1 or TRBD2 may supply D (5 bases each). This CDR3 is built from 14 residues. V shed 6 bases and J shed 4 bases, with 13 bases lying between them. Germline V CDR1 and CDR2: MNHEY, SMNVEV (reference sequence). The CDR3 loop is CASSPGRLYNEQFF. CDR3 DNA: TGTGCCAGCAGCCCGGGACGGTTATACAATGAGCAGTTCTTC.